The T cell receptor (beta chain) under discussion was sequenced for a study of cytomegalovirus exposure and HLA in healthy donors. Findings and caveats of the study: Confirmation was obtained in vitro that a few CMV-associated chains are specific for CMV antigens. A missense DCLRE1C variant was associated with V- and J-gene trimming of TCR beta chains in a later analysis, and an independent cohort replicated the association. Cytomegalovirus status was reportedly diagnosed by the classifier with high specificity and sensitivity. Several of the most significant clusters were apparently associated with common viral pathogens in a later analysis.

In the case of this clone: Its antigen is currently unknown.

Germline trimming cut 3 bases from V and 7 bases from J; bases unmatched to any gene: 18. The CDR3 is 17 amino acids. Germline lookup yields CDR1 ENHRY and CDR2 SYGVKD. Both 60 Vbeta primers and 13 Jbeta primers went into the PCR. The repertoire was sequenced with immunoSEQ multiplex PCR; TCRdb's copy has only in-frame clones and lacks some. The sample lists around 130,000 clones; around 84% were seen once. The sequence was collected from a woman aged 18 to 35 in good health and CMV-seropositive. The chain links TRBV10-3 to TRBJ2-7; 7 bases line up with TRBD1. The specimen was PBMCs. The CDR3: CAISDRQGRTPSGEQYF. The CDR3, as DNA: TGTGCCATCAGTGATAGACAGGGCCGGACCCCCTCGGGGGAGCAGTACTTC.